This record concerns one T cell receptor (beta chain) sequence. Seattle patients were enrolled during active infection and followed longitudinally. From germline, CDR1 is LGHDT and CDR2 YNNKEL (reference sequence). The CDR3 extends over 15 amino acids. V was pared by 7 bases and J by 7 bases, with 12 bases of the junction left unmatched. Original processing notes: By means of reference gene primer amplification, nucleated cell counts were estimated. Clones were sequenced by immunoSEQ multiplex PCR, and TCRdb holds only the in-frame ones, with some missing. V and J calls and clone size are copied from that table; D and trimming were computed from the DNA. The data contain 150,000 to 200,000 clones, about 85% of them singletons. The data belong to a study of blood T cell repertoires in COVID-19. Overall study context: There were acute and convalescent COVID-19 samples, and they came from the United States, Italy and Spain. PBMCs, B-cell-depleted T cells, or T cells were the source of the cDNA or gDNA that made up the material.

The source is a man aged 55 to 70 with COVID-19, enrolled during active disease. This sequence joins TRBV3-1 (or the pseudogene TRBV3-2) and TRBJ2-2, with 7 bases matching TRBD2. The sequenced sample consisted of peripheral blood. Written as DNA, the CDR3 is TGTGCCAGCACCTCAAGGGGAGGGGCGGGCGGGGAGCTGTTTTTT. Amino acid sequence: CASTSRGGAGGELFF.